This is a list of T cell receptor beta chains from one sample in a study of cytomegalovirus exposure and HLA in healthy donors. The method was immunoSEQ multiplex PCR; TCRdb's version includes in-frame clones alone and lacks a portion of them. The data show fewer than 250,000 clones, over 65% seen once. Material: PBMCs. These receptors were obtained from a man between 35 and 55 years old in good health and CMV-seronegative. Each CDR3 is given with its conserved first and last residue. A D gene is named only where the DNA matches it firmly. Some rows have no size entry. The others give once, few or many, or a class for an expanded clone.

V gene	clone size	J gene	D gene	CDR3 DNA	CDR3 protein
TRBV27	NA	TRBJ2-7	NA	TGTGCCAGCTCGCGTTCCGACAGGACCCTCTACGAGCAGTACTTC	CASSRSDRTLYEQYF
TRBV7-9	NA	TRBJ2-3	TRBD1	TGTGCCAGCAGCCTAACGCCGGACAGGTCAGCCCAATATACGCAGTATTTT	CASSLTPDRSAQYTQYF
TRBV9	NA	TRBJ1-6	TRBD1	TGTGCCAGCAGTGTACTAGGGACAGGGAATTCACCCCTCCACTTT	CASSVLGTGNSPLHF
TRBV5-8	NA	TRBJ2-5	NA	TGTGCCAGCAGATATACTAGGGCCTACCAAGAGACCCAGTACTTC	CASRYTRAYQETQYF
TRBV28	NA	TRBJ2-7	TRBD2	TGTGCCAGCAGGGCTCTACTAGCGGGTAACGAGCAGTACTTC	CASRALLAGNEQYF
TRBV19	NA	TRBJ2-7	TRBD1	TGTGCCAGTAGTTCGGACAGGGTAACAGTGGGAGAGCAGTACTTC	CASSSDRVTVGEQYF
TRBV6-1	NA	TRBJ2-5	TRBD1	TGTGCCAGCAGTGATTACAGGGGGCAAGAGACCCAGTACTTC	CASSDYRGQETQYF
TRBV2	NA	TRBJ2-7	TRBD2	TGTGCCAGCAGTGTGCACAGGACTAGCGGGGAATCACTTGACGGGTCCTACGAGCAGTACTTC	CASSVHRTSGESLDGSYEQYF
TRBV5-1	NA	TRBJ2-1	TRBD2	TGCGCCAGCAGCAAAAAGACTAGCGGGGGGTACAATGAGCAGTTCTTC	CASSKKTSGGYNEQFF
TRBV27	NA	TRBJ2-7	TRBD1	TGTGCCAGCAGTCCCCGGTACAGGGGGTACGAGCAGTACTTC	CASSPRYRGYEQYF
TRBV18	few	TRBJ2-7	NA	TGTGCCAGCTCATCACGTTCAGGGGATTCAGAGCAGTACTTC	CASSSRSGDSEQYF
TRBV7-9	once	TRBJ1-1	NA	TGTGCCAGCAGCTTAGCGCTCGGAGGGGAAGGCACTGAAGCTTTCTTT	CASSLALGGEGTEAFF
TRBV7-9	once	TRBJ2-2	NA	TGTGCCAGCAGCTCGGGAAATTGGGCAGGAAACACCGGGGAGCTGTTTTTT	CASSSGNWAGNTGELFF
TRBV12-5	NA	TRBJ1-2	NA	TGTGCTAGTGGTTTGTCCGGTGGCTACACCTTC	CASGLSGGYTF
TRBV5-1	NA	TRBJ2-7	TRBD1	TGCGCCAGCAGCTTGGCCCAGGGGGCAGACCTCTGGATGGAGCAGTACTTC	CASSLAQGADLWMEQYF
TRBV7-6	NA	TRBJ2-2	NA	TGTGCCAGCAGCTACAGGGAAGCCGGGGAGCTGTTTTTT	CASSYREAGELFF
TRBV7-8	NA	TRBJ2-6	NA	TGTGCCAGCAGCCCCTTCTCTGGGGCCAACGTCCTGACTTTC	CASSPFSGANVLTF
TRBV19	NA	TRBJ1-3	NA	TGTGCCAGTAGTATCCCGACAAAGGACTCTGGAAACACCATATATTTT	CASSIPTKDSGNTIYF
TRBV5-6	NA	TRBJ1-4	NA	TGTGCCAGCAGCGAACAGTGGAAGGAAAAACTGTTTTTT	CASSEQWKEKLFF
TRBV9	NA	TRBJ2-1	TRBD2	TGTGCCAGCAGCGTAGAAGGCGGGAGGACCCCTGAGCAGTTCTTC	CASSVEGGRTPEQFF
TRBV11-2	NA	TRBJ1-1	NA	TGTGCCAGCAGCCCCTGGTCGGGGGAGAACACTGAAGCTTTCTTT	CASSPWSGENTEAFF
TRBV5-4	NA	TRBJ2-5	TRBD1	TGTGCCAGCAGCTTGGCCGGGACAGGGAAGTACTTC	CASSLAGTGKYF
TRBV19	NA	TRBJ2-1	TRBD2	TGTGCCACCAAAGGGCTAGCGGGGTACAGAGAGCAGTTCTTC	CATKGLAGYREQFF
TRBV4-3	NA	TRBJ2-2	NA	TGCGCCAGCAGCCATCAAAGGGGGGGGCCCACCGGGGAGCTGTTTTTT	CASSHQRGGPTGELFF
TRBV27	NA	TRBJ1-4	TRBD1	TGTGCCAGCAGTTTATCCCGGGACAGTGCAACTAATGAAAAACTGTTTTTT	CASSLSRDSATNEKLFF
TRBV21-1	NA	TRBJ2-7	NA	TGTGCCAGCGCCCAAGGGAGGGTTGGGGACTACGAGCAGTACTTC	CASAQGRVGDYEQYF
TRBV7-2	few	TRBJ2-3	NA	TGTGCCAGCAGCTTGCCCCCCTCCGGGGCAGATACGCAGTATTTT	CASSLPPSGADTQYF
TRBV15	once	TRBJ1-2	TRBD1	TGTGCCACCAGCAGAGGGGGTGGAGGGGGCGGCTATGGCTACACCTTC	CATSRGGGGGGYGYTF
TRBV6-5	NA	TRBJ2-7	TRBD2	TGTGCCAGCAGCCCCGGGGGCGGGGGGGTCTGGGAGCAGTACTTC	CASSPGGGGVWEQYF